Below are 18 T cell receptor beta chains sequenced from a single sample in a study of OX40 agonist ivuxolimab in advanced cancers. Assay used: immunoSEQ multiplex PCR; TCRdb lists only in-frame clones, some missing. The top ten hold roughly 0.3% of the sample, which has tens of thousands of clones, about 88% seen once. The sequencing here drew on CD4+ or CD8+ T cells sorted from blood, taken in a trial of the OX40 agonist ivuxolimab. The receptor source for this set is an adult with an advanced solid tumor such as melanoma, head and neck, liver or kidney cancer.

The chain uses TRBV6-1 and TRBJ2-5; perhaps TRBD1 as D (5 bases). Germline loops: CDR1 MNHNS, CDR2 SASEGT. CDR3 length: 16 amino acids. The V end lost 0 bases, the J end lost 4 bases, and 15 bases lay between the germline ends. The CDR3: CASSEAKPKRGETQYF. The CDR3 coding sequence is TGTGCCAGCAGTGAAGCGAAACCGAAAAGGGGAGAGACCCAGTACTTC.

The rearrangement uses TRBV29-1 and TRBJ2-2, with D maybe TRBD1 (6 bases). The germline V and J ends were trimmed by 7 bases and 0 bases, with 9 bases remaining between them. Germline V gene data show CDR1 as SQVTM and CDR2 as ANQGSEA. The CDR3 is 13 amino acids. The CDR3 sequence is CSGTVANTGELFF. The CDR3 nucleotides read TGCAGCGGGACAGTCGCGAACACCGGGGAGCTGTTTTTT.

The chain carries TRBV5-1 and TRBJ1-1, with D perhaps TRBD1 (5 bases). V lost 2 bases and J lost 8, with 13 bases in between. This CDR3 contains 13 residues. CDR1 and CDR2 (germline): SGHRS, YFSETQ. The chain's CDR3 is CASSLREGTEAFF. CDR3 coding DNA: TGCGCCAGCAGCTTACGAGAGGGGACGGAAGCTTTCTTT.

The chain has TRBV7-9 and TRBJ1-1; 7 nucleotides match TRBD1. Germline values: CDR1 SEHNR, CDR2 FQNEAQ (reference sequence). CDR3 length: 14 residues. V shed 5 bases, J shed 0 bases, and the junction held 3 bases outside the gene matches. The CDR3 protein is CASSPGQMNTEAFF. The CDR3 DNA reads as TGTGCCAGCAGCCCGGGACAGATGAACACTGAAGCTTTCTTT. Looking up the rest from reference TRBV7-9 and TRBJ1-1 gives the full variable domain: DTGVSQNPRHKITKRGQNVTFRCDPISEHNRLYWYRQTLGQGPEFLTYFQNEAQLEKSRLLSDRFSAERPKGSFSTLEIQRTEQGDSAMYLCASSPGQMNTEAFFGQGTRLTVV.

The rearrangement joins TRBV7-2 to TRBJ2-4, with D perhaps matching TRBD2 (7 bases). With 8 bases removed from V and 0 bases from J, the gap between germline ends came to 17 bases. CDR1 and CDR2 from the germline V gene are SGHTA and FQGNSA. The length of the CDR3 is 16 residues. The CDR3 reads CASGGAYSLAKNIQYF. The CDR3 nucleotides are TGTGCCAGCGGGGGGGCCTACTCTTTAGCCAAAAACATTCAGTACTTC.

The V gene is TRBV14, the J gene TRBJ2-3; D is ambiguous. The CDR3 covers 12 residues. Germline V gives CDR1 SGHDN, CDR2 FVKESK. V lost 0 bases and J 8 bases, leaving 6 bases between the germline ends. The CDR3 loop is CASSQDIATQYF. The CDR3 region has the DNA TGTGCCAGCAGCCAAGATATAGCTACGCAGTATTTT. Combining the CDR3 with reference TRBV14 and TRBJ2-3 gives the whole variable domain EAGVTQFPSHSVIEKGQTVTLRCDPISGHDNLYWYRRVMGKEIKFLLHFVKESKQDESGMPNNRFLAERTGGTYSTLKVQPAELEDSGVYFCASSQDIATQYFGPGTRLTVL.

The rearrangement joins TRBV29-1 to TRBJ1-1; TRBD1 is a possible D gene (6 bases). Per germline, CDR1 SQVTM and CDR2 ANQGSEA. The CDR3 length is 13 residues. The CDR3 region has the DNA TGCAGGGCTTCCGGGGGGCGCGGGACTGAAGCTTTCTTT. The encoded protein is CRASGGRGTEAFF.

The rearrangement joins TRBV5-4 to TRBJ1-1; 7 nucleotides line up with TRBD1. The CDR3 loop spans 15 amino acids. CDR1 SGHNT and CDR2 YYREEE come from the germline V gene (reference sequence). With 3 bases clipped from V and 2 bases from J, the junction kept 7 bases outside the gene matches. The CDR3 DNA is TGTGCCAGCAGCTGGGTAGACAGGGACAACACTGAAGCTTTCTTT. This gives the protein CASSWVDRDNTEAFF.

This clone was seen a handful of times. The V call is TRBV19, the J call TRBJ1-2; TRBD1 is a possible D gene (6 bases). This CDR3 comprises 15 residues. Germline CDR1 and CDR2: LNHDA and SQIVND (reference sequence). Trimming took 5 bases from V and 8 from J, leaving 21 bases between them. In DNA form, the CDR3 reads TGTGCCAGTAGTCGGACAGCCAGCCTCGGGAGCGGCTACACCTTC. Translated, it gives CASSRTASLGSGYTF.

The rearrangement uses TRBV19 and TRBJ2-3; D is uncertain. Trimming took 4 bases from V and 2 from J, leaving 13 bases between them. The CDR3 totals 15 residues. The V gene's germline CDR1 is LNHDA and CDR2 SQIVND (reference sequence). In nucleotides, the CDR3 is TGTGCCAGTAGTACTGGGCCAGGAGCCACAGATACGCAGTATTTT. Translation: CASSTGPGATDTQYF.

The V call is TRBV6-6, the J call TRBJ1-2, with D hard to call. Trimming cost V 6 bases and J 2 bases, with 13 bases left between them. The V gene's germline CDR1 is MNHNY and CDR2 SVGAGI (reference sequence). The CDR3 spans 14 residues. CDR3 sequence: CASSPRELNYGYTF. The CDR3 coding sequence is TGTGCCAGCAGCCCCCGTGAATTGAACTATGGCTACACCTTC.

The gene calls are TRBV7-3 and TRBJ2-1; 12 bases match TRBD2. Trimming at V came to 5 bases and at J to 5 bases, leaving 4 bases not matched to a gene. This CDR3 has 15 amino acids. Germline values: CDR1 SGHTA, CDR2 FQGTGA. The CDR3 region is CASSRSSGGDNEQFF. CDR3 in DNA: TGTGCCAGCAGCCGCTCTAGCGGGGGGGACAATGAGCAGTTCTTC.

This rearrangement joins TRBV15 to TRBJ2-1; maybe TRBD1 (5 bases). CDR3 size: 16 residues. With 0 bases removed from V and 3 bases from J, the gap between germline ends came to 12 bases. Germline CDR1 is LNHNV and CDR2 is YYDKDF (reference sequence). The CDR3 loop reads CATSRDDSRDYNEQFF. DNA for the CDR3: TGTGCCACCAGCAGAGATGACAGCAGAGACTACAATGAGCAGTTCTTC. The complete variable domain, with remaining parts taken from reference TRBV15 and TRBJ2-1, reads DAMVIQNPRYQVTQFGKPVTLSCSQTLNHNVMYWYQQKSSQAPKLLFHYYDKDFNNEADTPDNFQSRRPNTSFCFLDIRSPGLGDTAMYLCATSRDDSRDYNEQFFGPGTRLTVL.

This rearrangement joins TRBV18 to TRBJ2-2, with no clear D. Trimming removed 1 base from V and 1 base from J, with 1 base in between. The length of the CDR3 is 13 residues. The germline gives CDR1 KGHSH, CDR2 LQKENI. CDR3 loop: CASSPQNTGELFF. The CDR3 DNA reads TGTGCCAGCTCACCACAGAACACCGGGGAGCTGTTTTTT. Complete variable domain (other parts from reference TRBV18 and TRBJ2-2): NAGVMQNPRHLVRRRGQEARLRCSPMKGHSHVYWYRQLPEEGLKFMVYLQKENIIDESGMPKERFSAEFPKEGPSILRIQQVVRGDSAAYFCASSPQNTGELFFGEGSRLTVL.

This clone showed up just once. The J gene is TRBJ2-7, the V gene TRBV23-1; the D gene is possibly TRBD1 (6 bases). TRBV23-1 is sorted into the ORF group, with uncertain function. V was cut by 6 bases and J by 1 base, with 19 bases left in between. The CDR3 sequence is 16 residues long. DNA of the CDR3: TGCGCCAGCAGCCCCCGGGGCTGGGACAAGTCCTACGAGCAGTACTTC. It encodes CASSPRGWDKSYEQYF.

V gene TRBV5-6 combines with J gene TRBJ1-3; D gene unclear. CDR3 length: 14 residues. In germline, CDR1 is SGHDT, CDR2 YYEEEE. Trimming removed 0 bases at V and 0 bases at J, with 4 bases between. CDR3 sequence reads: CASSLGNSGNTIYF. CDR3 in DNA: TGTGCCAGCAGCTTGGGCAACTCTGGAAACACCATATATTTT. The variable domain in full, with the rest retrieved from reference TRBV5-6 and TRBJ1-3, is DAGVTQSPTHLIKTRGQQVTLRCSPKSGHDTVSWYQQALGQGPQFIFQYYEEEERQRGNFPDRFSGHQFPNYSSELNVNALLLGDSALYLCASSLGNSGNTIYFGEGSWLTVV.

The CDR3 DNA is TGCGCCAGCAGCCCGGATAGCGGGGGGGTTTCAGATACGCAGTATTTT. Translated: CASSPDSGGVSDTQYF. The chain joins TRBV5-1 to TRBJ2-3, with 11 bases matching TRBD2. There are 16 residues in the CDR3. Trimming cost V 4 bases and J 4 bases; bases outside gene matches: 8. Germline CDR1 and CDR2: SGHRS and YFSETQ.

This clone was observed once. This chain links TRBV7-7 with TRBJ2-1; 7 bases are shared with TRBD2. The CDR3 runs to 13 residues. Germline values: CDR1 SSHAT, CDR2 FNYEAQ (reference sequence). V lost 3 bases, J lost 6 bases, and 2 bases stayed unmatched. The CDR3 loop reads CASSLGEGNEQFF. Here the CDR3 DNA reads TGTGCCAGCAGCTTGGGGGAGGGCAATGAGCAGTTCTTC.